The 24 T cell receptor beta chains below come from one sample, sequenced in a study of type 1 and type 2 diabetes patients. Genomic DNA was the PCR template. Amplification of the beta chain CDR3 used 30 forward and 13 reverse multiplex primers. Each CDR3 protein is one row after TCRdb ran MiXCR on the multiplex PCR reads. The table shows 250,000 to 300,000 distinct CDR3 sequences, with more than 45% occurring only once. The sequenced material came from peripheral blood mononuclear cells (PBMCs). These receptors were taken from a man between 18 and 29 years old with type 2 diabetes.

In DNA, the CDR3 is TGTGCCAGTAGTACCAACTTCGAGCAGTACTTC. Translating gives CASSTNFEQYF. The chain joins TRBV19 to TRBJ2-7, with D unresolved. Germline V gives CDR1 LNHDA, CDR2 SQIVND (reference sequence). The CDR3 extends over 11 amino acids. Trimming left V 4 bases short and J 6 bases short, with 7 bases between.

At least ten counts were recorded for this clonotype. The chain recombines TRBV2 with TRBJ2-7, with 8 bases lining up with TRBD1. The CDR3 loop spans 15 amino acids. Germline lookup yields CDR1 SNHLY and CDR2 FYNNEI. The ends lost 3 bases at V and 2 bases at J; junction bases unmatched: 6. The DNA for the CDR3 is TGTGCCAGCAGTGAGGGGGGCAGGGGGCCCTACGAGCAGTACTTC. It codes for CASSEGGRGPYEQYF.

This clonotype was counted a few times. The chain links TRBV5-1 to TRBJ2-1; D gene unclear. Germline V gene data show CDR1 as SGHRS and CDR2 as YFSETQ. This CDR3 is 14 amino acids long. Trimming cost V 0 bases and J 6 bases, with 10 bases left between them. The CDR3 sequence: CASSLVLLTNEQFF. The CDR3, as DNA: TGCGCCAGCAGCTTGGTTCTCCTCACCAATGAGCAGTTCTTC. The variable domain in full, completed from reference TRBV5-1 and TRBJ2-1, reads KAGVTQTPRYLIKTRGQQVTLSCSPISGHRSVSWYQQTPGQGLQFLFEYFSETQRNKGNFPGRFSGRQFSNSRSEMNVSTLELGDSALYLCASSLVLLTNEQFFGPGTRLTVL.

The chain has TRBV7-2 and TRBJ1-4; tentative D call: TRBD1 (6 bases). This CDR3 comprises 14 residues. Germline CDR1 reads SGHTA; CDR2 reads FQGNSA. Trimming cost V 8 bases and J 13 bases, with 23 bases left between them. The DNA for the CDR3 is TGTGCCAGCGCCCCCAGGACAGCGGCGACTGGACTGTTTTTT. It is translated as CASAPRTAATGLFF.

With respect to this clonotype: Its ends do not fully match the called genes, so a read error is possible. J is TRBJ2-3 and V is TRBV6-2 or TRBV6-3; the D gene is possibly TRBD1 (6 bases). The germline gives CDR1 MNHEY, CDR2 SVGEGT. CDR3 length: 13 residues. CDR3 amino acids: CASSSRRTDTQYF. CDR3 DNA sequence: TGTGCCAGCAGTTCCCGTCGGACAGATACTCAGTATTTT.

The rearrangement links TRBV12-3 or TRBV12-4 to TRBJ2-7, with D possibly being TRBD2 (6 bases). The CDR3 covers 14 residues. The ends were cut back, 2 bases at V and 0 bases at J, with 8 bases in the middle. In DNA form, the CDR3 reads TGTGCCAGCAGTTTACGGGAGAGCTCCTACGAGCAGTACTTC. It yields the protein CASSLRESSYEQYF.

About this clonotype itself: The junction does not match germline at one end; this may be a read error. This chain uses TRBV2 with TRBJ2-5; D ambiguous. Germline CDR1 and CDR2: SNHLY and FYNNEI. The CDR3 has 13 residues. The CDR3 sequence: CATSPDLEETQYF. In DNA form, the CDR3 reads TGTGCCACCAGTCCCGACTTGGAGGAGACCCAGTACTTC. Full variable domain (rest looked up from reference TRBV2 and TRBJ2-5): EPEVTQTPSHQVTQMGQEVILRCVPISNHLYFYWYRQILGQKVEFLVSFYNNEISEKSEIFDDQFSVERPDGSNFTLKIRSTKLEDSAMYFCATSPDLEETQYFGPGTRLLVL.

V usage is TRBV28 and J usage is TRBJ2-3, with a weak D call TRBD1 (6 bases). Between the trimmed V and J ends, which lost 5 bases and 7 bases, there was a span of 13 bases. Looked up from germline, CDR1 is MDHEN and CDR2 is SYDVKM. The CDR3 loop spans 13 amino acids. The CDR3 here is CASSHPGTNTQYF. DNA for the CDR3: TGTGCCAGCAGTCACCCAGGGACAAATACGCAGTATTTT.

The sample holds a few counts of this clonotype. The chain recombines TRBV7-2 with TRBJ1-4; 9 bases map to TRBD1. The junction had 8 bases not matched to a gene; V was cut back by 5 bases and J by 7 bases. From germline, CDR1 is SGHTA and CDR2 FQGNSA. This CDR3 spans 15 amino acids. This CDR3 is CASSGGGDRAEKLFF. DNA of the CDR3: TGTGCCAGCAGCGGCGGTGGGGACAGGGCTGAAAAACTGTTTTTT.

There are a few counts of this clonotype. This rearrangement joins TRBV20-1 to TRBJ2-3; TRBD2 matches at 12 bases. The ends lost 1 base at V and 7 bases at J; junction bases unmatched: 9. This CDR3 has 16 amino acids. Germline lookup yields CDR1 DFQATT and CDR2 SNEGSKA (reference sequence). This CDR3 reads CSARGAGTSGSYTQYF. DNA for the CDR3: TGCAGTGCTAGAGGAGCCGGGACTAGCGGGTCTTATACGCAGTATTTT.

This clonotype was found a few times. J is TRBJ1-1 and V is TRBV12-3 or TRBV12-4, with D tentatively TRBD1 (5 bases). V lost 7 bases and J lost 3, with 9 bases in between. The CDR3 is 12 amino acids. The CDR3 loop reads CASIGGDTEAFF. In nucleotides, the CDR3 is TGTGCCAGCATTGGGGGGGACACTGAAGCTTTCTTT.

V is TRBV19 and J is TRBJ1-1; no clear D gene. The CDR3 has 13 amino acids. The V gene lost 5 bases and the J gene lost 7 bases, with 14 bases spanning the gap. Germline V gene lookup returns CDR1 LNHDA and CDR2 SQIVND (reference sequence). CDR3 in DNA: TGTGCCAGTAGTCCTTCCTCACGGGATGAAGCTTTCTTT. Translated, it gives CASSPSSRDEAFF.

The genes are TRBV25-1 and TRBJ2-5; D uncertain. Germline V gene sequence: CDR1 MGHDK, CDR2 SYGVNS. Between the trimmed V and J ends, which lost 4 bases and 4 bases, there was a span of 10 bases. This CDR3 is 13 amino acids long. The CDR3 spells CASSGAAIETQYF. In DNA, the CDR3 is TGTGCCAGCAGTGGTGCAGCGATAGAGACCCAGTACTTC.

This clonotype was observed at least ten times. CDR3 sequence: CASSQLSIMGYTF. CDR3 in DNA: TGTGCCAGCAGCCAATTGTCAATCATGGGCTACACCTTC. V gene TRBV14 combines with J gene TRBJ1-2; no firm D call. V gave up 2 bases and J gave up 8 bases, with 12 bases separating them. Germline V gives CDR1 SGHDN, CDR2 FVKESK. The length of the CDR3 is 13 residues.

V is TRBV19 and J is TRBJ1-5; D is undetermined. Germline CDR1 LNHDA, CDR2 SQIVND (reference sequence). The CDR3 runs to 14 residues. Trimming took off 5 bases at V and 6 bases at J, with 14 bases between the two ends. The CDR3 DNA follows: TGTGCCAGTAGTCAGGAACACCACAGTCAGCCCCAGCATTTT. Its translation: CASSQEHHSQPQHF.

V and J are TRBV13 and TRBJ1-4, with 8 bases fitting TRBD2. The DNA end favors TRBJ2-3, so the J call may be wrong. CDR1 PRHDT and CDR2 FYEKMQ come from the germline V gene (reference sequence). The CDR3 runs 14 residues. The CDR3: CASSLMGGRNTQYF. The CDR3 region has the DNA TGTGCCAGCAGCTTAATGGGCGGGAGGAATACGCAGTATTTT.

This chain joins TRBV13 and TRBJ2-2, with D maybe TRBD1 (7 bases). This CDR3 spans 18 amino acids. Trimming pared 5 bases from V and 4 bases from J, leaving 23 bases between. CDR1 is PRHDT and CDR2 is FYEKMQ in the germline V gene (reference sequence). CDR3 region: CASSPRDSSQGGTGELFF. The DNA of the CDR3 is TGTGCCAGCAGCCCCCGCGACAGCTCTCAGGGGGGCACCGGGGAGCTGTTTTTT.

V gene TRBV19 combines with J gene TRBJ2-1, with TRBD1 matching over 8 bases. CDR1 is LNHDA, CDR2 SQIVND, per germline (reference sequence). J was trimmed by 7 bases and V by 3 bases; bases with no gene match: 5. This CDR3 is 14 amino acids long. Here the CDR3 reads CASSIFQGANEQFF. CDR3 sequence (DNA): TGTGCCAGTAGTATCTTCCAGGGGGCTAATGAGCAGTTCTTC.

V and J are TRBV7-3 and TRBJ2-1; D uncertain. Per germline, CDR1 SGHTA and CDR2 FQGTGA. The CDR3 loop spans 13 amino acids. V was clipped by 1 base and J by 6 bases, with 7 bases between them. This CDR3 is CASSLRSPNEQFF. CDR3 coding DNA: TGTGCCAGCAGCTTAAGGTCCCCCAATGAGCAGTTCTTC.

This clonotype has only a few counts. The chain employs TRBV20-1 and TRBJ1-2; no clear D. The length of the CDR3 is 12 residues. Trimming took off 6 bases at V and 2 bases at J, with 10 bases between the two ends. Germline V lookup: CDR1 DFQATT, CDR2 SNEGSKA (reference sequence). DNA for the CDR3: TGCAGTGCCCCCACAGAAAACTATGGCTACACCTTC. Protein sequence: CSAPTENYGYTF.

A word on this clonotype: A much larger clone differs by one base, so this may be a read error. The V and J genes are TRBV7-3 and TRBJ2-5; D possibly uses TRBD1 or TRBD2 (6 bases each). Germline CDR1 is SGHTA and CDR2 is FQGTGA. The CDR3 is 15 amino acids. CDR3 in DNA: TGTGCCTGCAGCTTAAGAGGGGGAGGCCAAGAGACCCAGTACTTC. Its protein is CACSLRGGGQETQYF. The entire variable domain, with the rest obtained from reference TRBV7-3 and TRBJ2-5, is as follows: GAGVSQTPSNKVTEKGKYVELRCDPISGHTALYWYRQSLGQGPEFLIYFQGTGAADDSGLPNDRFFAVRPEGSVSTLKIQRTERGDSAVYLCACSLRGGGQETQYFGPGTRLLVL.

This clonotype was counted at least ten times. V usage is TRBV25-1 and J usage is TRBJ2-7; D ambiguous. Trimming removed 5 bases at V and 3 bases at J, with 8 bases between. Per germline, CDR1 MGHDK and CDR2 SYGVNS. The CDR3 extends over 12 amino acids. For the CDR3, the DNA is TGTGCCAGCAGTCCACATGGCTACGAGCAGTACTTC. Encoded protein: CASSPHGYEQYF.

This clonotype appeared many times. The V gene is TRBV10-3, the J gene TRBJ1-1, with TRBD1 identical over 7 bases. CDR3 length: 13 amino acids. Looked up from germline, CDR1 is ENHRY and CDR2 is SYGVKD. Germline trimming cut 6 bases from V and 11 bases from J; bases unmatched to any gene: 12. The CDR3 coding sequence is TGTGCCATCAGGTTAGTGACAGGGTCAGAGGCTTTCTTT. Amino acids: CAIRLVTGSEAFF.

The chain joins TRBV9 to TRBJ2-3; 8 nucleotides line up with TRBD2. The length of the CDR3 is 16 residues. The V segment lost 7 bases and the J segment 0 bases; nucleotides outside the gene matches: 10. Germline V lookup: CDR1 SGDLS, CDR2 YYNGEE. CDR3 protein: CASGSSQRGSTDTQYF. CDR3 nucleotide sequence: TGTGCCAGCGGTTCTTCGCAGCGGGGGAGCACAGATACGCAGTATTTT.